What follows are 23 T cell receptor beta chains derived from one specimen sequenced in a study of shared clonotypes between healthy human individuals. The repertoire was sequenced with immunoSEQ multiplex PCR; TCRdb's copy has only in-frame clones and lacks some. The sample has fewer than 600,000 clones, roughly four fifths seen once. The source material was PBMCs. All receptors come from a woman between 40 and 55 years old in good health. Some clones in this sample may be carry-over from other donors' samples.

CDR3 loop: CASSTFRNRTKSGVLTF. CDR3 bases: TGCGCCAGCAGTACCTTTAGAAATCGCACAAAGTCGGGCGTCCTGACTTTC. The chain carries TRBV10-1 and TRBJ2-6, with no clear D. The CDR3 runs 17 residues. V dropped 5 bases and J dropped 12 bases, with 26 bases sitting between them. The germline V gene encodes CDR1 WNHNN and CDR2 SYGVQD (reference sequence).

This clone was found once. The chain joins TRBV15 to TRBJ2-7, with D unclear. V lost 0 bases, J lost 4 bases, and 10 bases lay in between. Germline V gene sequence: CDR1 LNHNV, CDR2 YYDKDF (reference sequence). The CDR3 runs to 14 residues. The CDR3 nucleotides are TGTGCCACCAGCAGAGATCCAGTGGGGTACGAGCAGTACTTC. Encoded protein: CATSRDPVGYEQYF.

This chain uses TRBV28 with TRBJ2-7; TRBD2 might be the D (6 bases). V lost 5 bases and J 0 bases, leaving 11 bases between the germline ends. The CDR3 consists of 14 residues. Germline V lookup: CDR1 MDHEN, CDR2 SYDVKM. CDR3 sequence (DNA): TGTGCCAGCAGTGGCGGGGCCCCCTCCTACGAGCAGTACTTC. Translated: CASSGGAPSYEQYF.

V usage is TRBV5-1 and J usage is TRBJ1-2; 12 nucleotides match TRBD1. The CDR3 spans 17 residues. V dropped 4 bases and J dropped 3; count of bases not matched to a gene: 10. CDR1 is SGHRS, CDR2 YFSETQ, per germline. For the CDR3, the DNA is TGCGCCAGCAGCCGGGGACAGGGGGCGGATTGGGACTATGGCTACACCTTC. It translates to CASSRGQGADWDYGYTF.

The V call is TRBV12-5, the J call TRBJ2-1; 9 bases align to TRBD2. Germline V gene sequence: CDR1 LGHNT, CDR2 FRNRAP. The CDR3 is made up of 15 amino acids. Unmatched junction bases numbered 3, after V lost 2 bases and J lost 4 bases. CDR3 region: CASGLFSGSYNEQFF. For the CDR3, the DNA is TGTGCTAGTGGTTTGTTTAGCGGGAGTTACAATGAGCAGTTCTTC.

This sequence joins TRBV9 and TRBJ2-5; 7 nucleotides agree with TRBD2. CDR1 and CDR2 from the germline V gene are SGDLS and YYNGEE. The junction had 4 bases not matched to a gene; V was cut back by 0 bases and J by 5 bases. The CDR3 covers 14 residues. The CDR3 nucleotides read TGTGCCAGCAGCGTAGGGGGAGGGTCGGAGACCCAGTACTTC. Protein: CASSVGGGSETQYF.

The chain uses TRBV7-9 and TRBJ2-5, with a tentative D call TRBD2 (5 bases). The end of the DNA aligns better with TRBJ2-7, so the J call may be wrong. Germline V CDR1 and CDR2: SEHNR, FQNEAQ (reference sequence). The CDR3 spans 12 residues. CDR3 region: CASSAGSYEQYF. The DNA for the CDR3 is TGTGCCAGCAGCGCGGGTTCCTACGAGCAGTACTTC.

The chain carries TRBV7-9 and TRBJ2-3; TRBD2 agrees at 13 bases. The CDR3 extends over 18 amino acids. Unmatched junction bases numbered 8, after V lost 3 bases and J lost 2 bases. Germline loops: CDR1 SEHNR, CDR2 FQNEAQ (reference sequence). The DNA for the CDR3 is TGTGCCAGCAGCTTTTTTATTGGGACTAGCGGGAACACAGATACGCAGTATTTT. Amino acid sequence: CASSFFIGTSGNTDTQYF.

The chain uses TRBV18 and TRBJ2-3; 7 bases agree with TRBD1. The CDR3 sequence is 16 residues long. The V and J ends lost 3 bases and 0 bases, in that order; junction bases with no gene match: 6. Germline V lookup: CDR1 KGHSH, CDR2 LQKENI. The CDR3 nucleotides read TGTGCCAGCTCACCTTTACCGGGACAGAGCACAGATACGCAGTATTTT. It is translated as CASSPLPGQSTDTQYF.

This clone was seen repeatedly, ten times or more. The chain uses TRBV19 and TRBJ1-5; 8 bases align to TRBD1. This CDR3 is built from 16 residues. CDR1 and CDR2 from the germline V gene are LNHDA and SQIVND (reference sequence). The trim removed 5 bases at V and 5 bases at J, leaving 11 bases unmatched. The DNA of the CDR3 is TGTGCCAGTAGTTTATTCCGGGACAGGAGGCATCAGCCCCAGCATTTT. Its translation: CASSLFRDRRHQPQHF.

J is TRBJ1-2 and V is TRBV28, with 7 bases that match TRBD1. Germline CDR1 MDHEN, CDR2 SYDVKM. V trimming: 4 bases; J trimming: 2 bases; junction bases outside the gene matches: 10. The CDR3 spans 16 residues. CDR3 region: CASSSPRTGQNYGYTF. In DNA, the CDR3 is TGTGCCAGCAGTTCACCAAGGACAGGCCAAAACTATGGCTACACCTTC.

This chain joins TRBV6-6 and TRBJ1-5, with D unclear. The CDR3 loop spans 12 amino acids. In germline, CDR1 is MNHNY, CDR2 SVGAGI (reference sequence). V shed 2 bases and J shed 5 bases, with 4 bases lying between them. The CDR3 bases are TGTGCCAGCAGTTACGACCATCAGCCCCAGCATTTT. Translation gives CASSYDHQPQHF.

This chain links TRBV28 with TRBJ1-5; D unresolved. This CDR3 region has 12 residues. V lost 3 bases and J lost 7, with 7 bases in between. Looked up from germline, CDR1 is MDHEN and CDR2 is SYDVKM. CDR3 in DNA: TGTGCCAGCAGTTTTAAGTTCCAGCCCCAGCATTTT. It encodes CASSFKFQPQHF.

The chain is built from TRBV7-9 and TRBJ1-1; D ambiguous. The germline V gene has CDR1 SEHNR and CDR2 FQNEAQ (reference sequence). The V end lost 4 bases, the J end lost 5 bases, and 11 bases lay between the germline ends. This CDR3 comprises 13 residues. CDR3 coding DNA: TGTGCCAGCAGCTCATTCACCGGGACTGAAGCTTTCTTT. Its translation is CASSSFTGTEAFF.

As to this clone: A junction boundary mismatches the germline segment, possibly from a read error. The J gene is TRBJ2-7, the V gene TRBV2; no firm D call. Germline CDR1 SNHLY, CDR2 FYNNEI. CDR3 length equals 13 residues. DNA of the CDR3: TGTGCCAGCAGGGAAGGTGGGAAATACGAGCAGTACTTC. This gives the protein CASREGGKYEQYF.

The chain joins TRBV15 to TRBJ2-2; D not certain. This CDR3 contains 13 residues. V dropped 0 bases and J dropped 6 bases, with 5 bases sitting between them. CDR1 is LNHNV and CDR2 is YYDKDF in the germline V gene (reference sequence). The CDR3: CATSRDRSGELFF. CDR3 DNA sequence: TGTGCCACCAGCAGAGATAGGTCCGGGGAGCTGTTTTTT.

This clone appeared a single time. The chain couples TRBV7-9 to TRBJ1-1; possibly TRBD1 for D (5 bases). Germline V gives CDR1 SEHNR, CDR2 FQNEAQ (reference sequence). The CDR3 is made up of 13 amino acids. Trimming took 8 bases from V and 8 from J, leaving 18 bases between them. Here the CDR3 reads CASDGARGAEAFF. The CDR3 DNA reads TGTGCCAGCGATGGGGCCCGAGGGGCGGAAGCTTTCTTT.

This clone was observed once. As DNA, the CDR3 is TGTGCCAGCAGGGCAGTGCGGGGGCCTACTAACACCGGGGAGCTGTTTTTT. Encoded protein: CASRAVRGPTNTGELFF. The rearrangement uses TRBV11-2 and TRBJ2-2, with D possibly matching TRBD2 (7 bases). This CDR3 spans 17 amino acids. V was shortened by 6 bases and J by 2 bases, with 19 bases between the two germline ends. Germline values: CDR1 SGHAT, CDR2 FQNNGV.

This clone has only a few counts. This chain links TRBV9 with TRBJ1-1, with D uncertain. This CDR3 contains 13 residues. Germline assignment: CDR1 SGDLS and CDR2 YYNGEE. V gave up 1 base and J gave up 11 bases, with 15 bases separating them. In nucleotides, the CDR3 is TGTGCCAGCAGCGTAAGTCGAGGTACGCCCGCTTTCTTT. Translated: CASSVSRGTPAFF.

The rearrangement joins TRBV7-3 to TRBJ2-7; D tentatively reads TRBD1 or TRBD2 (5 bases each). The CDR3 loop spans 15 amino acids. With 4 bases removed from V and 6 bases from J, the gap between germline ends came to 19 bases. Germline CDR1 SGHTA, CDR2 FQGTGA. CDR3 loop: CASSSIAGALSEQYF. CDR3 bases: TGTGCCAGCAGCTCGATAGCCGGGGCACTCTCCGAGCAGTACTTC.

V and J are TRBV29-1 and TRBJ2-1; unclear D gene. In germline, CDR1 is SQVTM, CDR2 ANQGSEA. This CDR3 has 15 amino acids. V lost 1 base, J lost 6 bases, and 16 bases lay in between. The CDR3 nucleotides are TGCAGCGTTGAAGTAGGTACAGTCCTCTCCAATGAGCAGTTCTTC. Protein product: CSVEVGTVLSNEQFF.

CDR3 bases: TGTGCCAGCTCAGACTGGCCTAGCGGGAGACCGTTATACGAGCAGTACTTC. Residues: CASSDWPSGRPLYEQYF. This sequence joins TRBV18 and TRBJ2-7, with TRBD2 matching 10 bases. This CDR3 spans 17 amino acids. Looked up from germline, CDR1 is KGHSH and CDR2 is LQKENI. V shed 5 bases, J shed 4 bases, and the junction held 14 bases outside the gene matches.

The chain combines TRBV10-2 with TRBJ2-3; 10 nucleotides line up with TRBD2. The CDR3 runs to 15 residues. Germline lookup yields CDR1 WSHSY and CDR2 SAAADI. Unmatched junction bases numbered 5, after V lost 4 bases and J lost 4 bases. The CDR3 nucleotides read TGCGCCAGCAGTGGGGCTAGCGGGAGATCAGATACGCAGTATTTT. Its translation is CASSGASGRSDTQYF.